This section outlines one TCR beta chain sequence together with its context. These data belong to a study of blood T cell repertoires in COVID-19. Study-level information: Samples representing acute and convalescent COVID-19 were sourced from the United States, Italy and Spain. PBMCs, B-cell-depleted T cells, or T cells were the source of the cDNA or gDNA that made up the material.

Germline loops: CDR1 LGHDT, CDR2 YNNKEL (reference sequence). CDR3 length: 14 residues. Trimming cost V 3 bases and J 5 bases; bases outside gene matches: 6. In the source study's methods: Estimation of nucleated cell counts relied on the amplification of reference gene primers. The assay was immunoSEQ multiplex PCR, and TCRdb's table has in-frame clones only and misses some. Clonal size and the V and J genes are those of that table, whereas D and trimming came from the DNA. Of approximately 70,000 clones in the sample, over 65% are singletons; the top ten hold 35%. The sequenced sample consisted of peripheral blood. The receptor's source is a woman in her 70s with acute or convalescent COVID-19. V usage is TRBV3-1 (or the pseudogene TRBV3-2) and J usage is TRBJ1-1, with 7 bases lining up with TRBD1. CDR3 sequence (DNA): TGTGCCAGCAGCCAGACAGGGCTTGGGACTGAAGCTTTCTTT. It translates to CASSQTGLGTEAFF.